Listed below are T cell receptor beta chains from one sample, sequenced in a study of T cell repertoires in cytomegalovirus infection. For these TCRs, the target antigens are not known. One entry per CDR3 protein results from TCRdb running MiXCR on the reads. Of 640,000 or so distinct CDR3 sequences in the sample, around 30% were seen once. The sample was cultured PBMCs, taken from culture after CMV antigen stimulation. The source is a human donor in good health (CMV status not recorded). Some clones in this sample may be carry-over from other donors' samples. Both conserved end residues are part of each CDR3. The order of the fields is V gene, clone size, D gene, J gene, CDR3 protein, CDR3 DNA. The D gene is left open where the match is weak. The listing skips clone size in some rows; elsewhere it reads once, few, many or a size class.

TRBV7-4,-,-,TRBJ1-1,CASRAWVTEAFF,TGTGCCAGCAGAGCATGGGTCACTGAAGCTTTCTTT
TRBV4-1,-,-,TRBJ2-1,CASSQGRASMYNEQFF,TGCGCCAGCAGCCAAGGGCGGGCATCAATGTACAATGAGCAGTTCTTC
TRBV6-6,-,-,TRBJ2-3,CASSYSRGWPDTQYF,TGTGCCAGCAGTTACTCCCGGGGTTGGCCCGATACGCAGTATTTT
TRBV12-3/TRBV12-4,many,TRBD2,TRBJ2-7,CASSSGTSGYEQYF,TGTGCCAGCAGTTCCGGGACTAGCGGCTACGAGCAGTACTTC
TRBV24-1,-,-,TRBJ2-1,CATGCAFVNSYSSSSYNEQFF,TGTGCCACCGGGTGCGCTTTCGTGAATTCGTATTCCTCGAGCTCCTACAATGAGCAGTTCTTC
TRBV12-3/TRBV12-4,-,TRBD1,TRBJ1-5,CASSLRGTQPQHF,TGTGCCAGCAGCCTCAGGGGGACCCAGCCCCAGCATTTT
TRBV7-2,-,TRBD2,TRBJ2-5,CASSLVSGTSGKTQYF,TGTGCCAGCAGCTTAGTTTCGGGGACTAGCGGAAAGACCCAGTACTTC
TRBV6-1,-,-,TRBJ2-7,CASSNPRIRYEQYF,TGTGCCAGCAGTAATCCTCGCATTCGCTACGAGCAGTACTTC
TRBV12-3/TRBV12-4,few,-,TRBJ2-7,CASSWGGPRYEQYF,TGTGCCAGCAGCTGGGGGGGCCCACGCTACGAGCAGTACTTC
TRBV7-2,many,-,TRBJ2-5,CASRVAASETQYF,TGTGCCTCTCGGGTGGCGGCCTCGGAGACCCAGTACTTC
TRBV12-3/TRBV12-4,few,-,TRBJ1-3,CASSFSLRRGNTIYF,TGTGCCAGCAGTTTTAGCCTTCGCAGAGGAAACACCATATATTTT
TRBV7-2,many,-,TRBJ1-5,CASTRLGDRNQPQHF,TGTGCCAGCACCCGTCTGGGGGATCGCAATCAGCCCCAGCATTTT
TRBV24-1,-,-,TRBJ2-4,CATSDPRDKKNIQYF,TGTGCCACCAGTGATCCCCGGGACAAAAAAAACATTCAGTACTTC
TRBV24-1,-,TRBD2,TRBJ2-1,CATDPGGGFSSYNEQFF,TGTGCCACCGACCCGGGCGGGGGGTTCAGCTCCTACAATGAGCAGTTCTTC
TRBV20-1,-,-,TRBJ2-1,CSACGRGWNEQFF,TGCAGTGCATGCGGTCGTGGGTGGAATGAGCAGTTCTTC
TRBV7-2,many,-,TRBJ2-6,CASSWTVVSGANVLTF,TGTGCCAGCAGCTGGACCGTCGTCTCTGGGGCCAACGTCCTGACTTTC